The 21 T cell receptor beta chains in this list originate from one sample, sequenced in a study of T-cell memory formation after mild COVID-19. TCRdb re-derived calls from the 5' RACE reads in MiXCR, one entry per CDR3 protein. The sample contains 92,000 or so distinct CDR3 sequences, about 15% of which appear only once. What was sequenced was PBMCs or a T cell subset sorted from them (not recorded which). These receptors all come from a man between 18 and 29 years old who had mild COVID-19 (a few samples of this study predate the infection). Cell type and time point are not known.

This clonotype was recorded a few times. The gene calls are TRBV7-2 and TRBJ2-4, with D unresolved. Trimming stripped 2 bases from V and 4 bases from J, with 9 bases between. Germline CDR1 and CDR2: SGHTA and FQGNSA. CDR3 size: 14 residues. The CDR3 sequence is CASSLRLNKNIQYF. In DNA, the CDR3 is TGTGCCAGCAGCTTACGACTCAATAAAAACATTCAGTACTTC.

This clonotype was counted between two and nine times. This sequence joins TRBV20-1 and TRBJ1-2; possible D gene TRBD1, 5 bases. The CDR3 extends over 15 amino acids. Trimming stripped 3 bases from V and 0 bases from J, with 14 bases between. Germline V CDR1 and CDR2: DFQATT, SNEGSKA (reference sequence). This CDR3 reads CSARSGRGANYGYTF. Here the CDR3 DNA reads TGCAGTGCTAGGAGTGGGCGGGGGGCTAACTATGGCTACACCTTC.

This clonotype was detected only a few times. The V gene is TRBV12-5, the J gene TRBJ1-1; tentative D call: TRBD1 (5 bases). The CDR3 length is 13 residues. Trimming took off 3 bases at V and 7 bases at J, with 12 bases between the two ends. Germline loops: CDR1 LGHNT, CDR2 FRNRAP. The CDR3 DNA sequence: TGTGCTAGTGGTTTAAAGGGGCTTGGTGAAGCTTTCTTT. Translation gives CASGLKGLGEAFF.

This chain links TRBV4-1 with TRBJ1-2, with D perhaps TRBD1 (5 bases). CDR3 length: 15 residues. Deletions cut 2 bases from V and 5 bases from J, with 15 bases between. Germline CDR1 and CDR2: MGHRA and YSYEKL. CDR3 DNA sequence: TGCGCCAGCAGCCAAACCCCCCAGGGAGGATATGGCTACACCTTC. Translating gives CASSQTPQGGYGYTF.

The rearrangement uses TRBV12-5 and TRBJ2-5, with D perhaps TRBD2 (6 bases). Trimming shortened V by 2 bases and J by 2 bases, and 12 bases separated the two germline ends. The CDR3 loop spans 15 amino acids. Germline V gene lookup returns CDR1 LGHNT and CDR2 FRNRAP. The CDR3: CASGLREVGQETQYF. In nucleotides, the CDR3 is TGTGCTAGTGGTTTGAGGGAGGTTGGACAAGAGACCCAGTACTTC.

In its sample, this clonotype was seen a few times. The CDR3 DNA reads TGCGCCAGCAGCCGGGGGACAGGAGGCTCTGGAAACACCATATATTTT. Protein: CASSRGTGGSGNTIYF. V usage is TRBV4-1 and J usage is TRBJ1-3, with TRBD1 matching 8 bases. V lost 4 bases, J lost 0 bases, and 5 bases stayed unmatched. This CDR3 contains 16 residues. In germline, CDR1 is MGHRA, CDR2 YSYEKL.

Only a few counts were recorded for this clonotype. The V and J genes are TRBV6-5 and TRBJ1-6; 8 nucleotides agree with TRBD1. With V trimmed by 10 bases and J by 3 bases, 17 bases remained unmatched. In germline, CDR1 is MNHEY, CDR2 SVGAGI. CDR3 length: 18 residues. The CDR3 nucleotides are TGTGCCACCAAACGAGCCCGAGACAGGGGCGGCTATAATTCACCCCTCCACTTT. Protein product: CATKRARDRGGYNSPLHF.

This clonotype appeared a few times. The rearrangement uses TRBV4-2 and TRBJ2-7; 7 bases match TRBD1. The CDR3 has 15 amino acids. Losses at the gene ends were 3 bases for V and 3 bases for J; bases not matched to a gene: 8. The germline V gene encodes CDR1 LGHNA and CDR2 YNFKEQ. The CDR3 is CASSHMGQSNYEQYF. CDR3 DNA: TGTGCCAGCAGCCACATGGGACAGTCCAACTACGAGCAGTACTTC.

The rearrangement joins TRBV7-9 to TRBJ1-1; 12 bases are a match to TRBD1. In germline, CDR1 is SEHNR, CDR2 FQNEAQ (reference sequence). This CDR3 contains 15 residues. V dropped 5 bases and J dropped 6; count of bases not matched to a gene: 7. This CDR3 is CASSNRDRGLAEAFF. CDR3 coding DNA: TGTGCCAGCAGCAACCGGGACAGGGGGCTCGCTGAAGCTTTCTTT.

The chain recombines TRBV7-9 with TRBJ1-1; D might be TRBD1 (5 bases). From germline, CDR1 is SEHNR and CDR2 FQNEAQ (reference sequence). V gave up 0 bases and J gave up 4 bases, with 9 bases separating them. The CDR3 length is 14 residues. The CDR3 loop is CASSLAGGTTEAFF. CDR3 nucleotides: TGTGCCAGCAGCTTAGCTGGGGGAACCACTGAAGCTTTCTTT.

This clonotype was counted a few times. The V call is TRBV4-1, the J call TRBJ2-3; D is unresolved. Deletions cut 4 bases from V and 6 bases from J, with 14 bases between. Germline lookup yields CDR1 MGHRA and CDR2 YSYEKL. The CDR3 consists of 14 residues. The CDR3, as DNA: TGCGCCAGCAGCCTGACTCCCTTGGGCGATACGCAGTATTTT. This translates into CASSLTPLGDTQYF.

This clonotype came up many times. V gene TRBV4-3 combines with J gene TRBJ2-6, with unresolved D. Per the germline V gene, CDR1 is LGHNA and CDR2 is YSLEER. This CDR3 comprises 16 residues. Trimming removed 0 bases from V and 0 bases from J, with 6 bases in between. In nucleotides, the CDR3 is TGCGCCAGCAGCCAAGAGTCCGCCTCTGGGGCCAACGTCCTGACTTTC. Translation: CASSQESASGANVLTF.

This chain uses TRBV5-4 with TRBJ1-2; no clear D gene. Germline values: CDR1 SGHNT, CDR2 YYREEE (reference sequence). The ends were cut back, 0 bases at V and 8 bases at J, with 14 bases in the middle. CDR3 size: 14 residues. This chain's CDR3 is CASSLAYAPNGYTF. Written as DNA, the CDR3 is TGTGCCAGCAGCTTGGCCTACGCTCCTAACGGCTACACCTTC. The whole variable domain, filled in from reference TRBV5-4 and TRBJ1-2, reads ETGVTQSPTHLIKTRGQQVTLRCSSQSGHNTVSWYQQALGQGPQFIFQYYREEENGRGNFPPRFSGLQFPNYSSELNVNALELDDSALYLCASSLAYAPNGYTFGSGTRLTVV.

The chain uses TRBV24-1 and TRBJ1-1, with D possibly TRBD1 on 6 matching bases. Germline lookup yields CDR1 KGHDR and CDR2 SFDVKD. Trimming took off 0 bases at V and 4 bases at J, with 14 bases between the two ends. This CDR3 is built from 16 residues. Here the CDR3 reads CATSDLLGAVGTEAFF. DNA of the CDR3: TGTGCCACCAGTGATTTGTTGGGGGCGGTAGGCACTGAAGCTTTCTTT.

This clonotype was detected only a few times. V and J are TRBV4-1 and TRBJ2-1; D may be TRBD1 (6 bases). Trimming shortened V by 3 bases and J by 6 bases, and 18 bases separated the two germline ends. The length of the CDR3 is 16 residues. The germline CDR1 and CDR2 sequences are MGHRA and YSYEKL. CDR3 nucleotides: TGCGCCAGCAGCCAGGCCGGAGGCAGGGGATTCAATGAGCAGTTCTTC. Protein sequence: CASSQAGGRGFNEQFF.

The V gene is TRBV7-8, the J gene TRBJ1-2; TRBD1 matches at 8 bases. Germline V gene sequence: CDR1 SGHVS, CDR2 FQNEAQ. The junction had 5 bases not matched to a gene; V was cut back by 3 bases and J by 5 bases. The CDR3 length is 14 residues. CDR3 in amino acids: CASSFGTGGYGYTF. As DNA, the CDR3 is TGTGCCAGCAGCTTTGGGACAGGAGGTTATGGCTACACCTTC.

The chain links TRBV4-2 to TRBJ2-2; TRBD1 matches 8 bases. The CDR3 extends over 17 amino acids. Per the germline V gene, CDR1 is LGHNA and CDR2 is YNFKEQ. V shed 0 bases, J shed 8 bases, and the junction held 11 bases outside the gene matches. This CDR3 reads CASSQEAGGSITGELFF. The CDR3 coding sequence is TGTGCCAGCAGCCAAGAAGCAGGGGGCTCGATTACTGGGGAGCTGTTTTTT.

In this sample, this clonotype turned up a few times. This chain joins TRBV29-1 and TRBJ2-3; no reliable D call. The germline V and J ends were trimmed by 6 bases and 3 bases, with 16 bases remaining between them. This CDR3 is 14 amino acids long. CDR1 and CDR2 from the germline V gene are SQVTM and ANQGSEA. CDR3 region: CSVAGFDGTDTQYF. DNA for the CDR3: TGCAGCGTCGCCGGGTTCGACGGGACAGATACGCAGTATTTT.

The V and J genes are TRBV6-5 and TRBJ2-1; 11 bases agree with TRBD1. J lost 6 bases, V lost 0 bases, and 1 base had no gene match. Per the germline V gene, CDR1 is MNHEY and CDR2 is SVGAGI. CDR3 length: 15 amino acids. Here the CDR3 reads CASSYSGTGGNEQFF. As DNA, the CDR3 is TGTGCCAGCAGTTACTCGGGGACAGGGGGCAATGAGCAGTTCTTC.

This clonotype was counted only a few times. This CDR3 reads CASSEVEGENSFEQFF. The CDR3 DNA reads TGTGCCAGCAGTGAGGTCGAGGGCGAGAACTCCTTTGAGCAGTTCTTC. V is TRBV2 and J is TRBJ2-1, with D maybe TRBD2 (5 bases). The germline gives CDR1 SNHLY, CDR2 FYNNEI. This CDR3 is 16 amino acids long. V shed 3 bases and J shed 9 bases, with 21 bases lying between them.

The chain is built from TRBV27 and TRBJ1-5, with unresolved D. CDR3 size: 15 residues. CDR1 and CDR2 (germline): MNHEY, SMNVEV (reference sequence). V gave up 6 bases and J gave up 0 bases, with 12 bases separating them. The CDR3 DNA sequence: TGTGCCAGCAGCTCGGTCGGCTATAGCAATCAGCCCCAGCATTTT. Translating it yields CASSSVGYSNQPQHF.